Shown below are 18 T cell receptor beta chains from a single sample sequenced in a study of TIL therapy for anti-PD-1-resistant metastatic lung cancer. The time point was: pre-treatment sample, taken before nivolumab and TIL therapy. Tumor tissue came from excised metastases, mostly pleural nodules or supraclavicular lymph nodes. This was the immunoSEQ v3 assay. Here immunoSEQ multiplex PCR was the method, and the copy in TCRdb shows in-frame clones only, minus some. The table has 20,000 to 30,000 clones, 72% seen once. The sequenced sample was tumor tissue, obtained at baseline. The receptors were gathered from a person aged 25 to 80 with non-small cell lung cancer.

V usage is TRBV25-1 and J usage is TRBJ1-4; D possibly corresponds to TRBD1 (6 bases). Germline loops: CDR1 MGHDK, CDR2 SYGVNS. V lost 3 bases to trimming and J lost 2 bases, with 16 bases between them. The CDR3 extends over 17 amino acids. The CDR3 DNA sequence: TGTGCCAGCAGTGATTTCTCAGGGGCAGGCACTAATGAAAAACTGTTTTTT. As protein: CASSDFSGAGTNEKLFF.

This chain uses TRBV5-1 with TRBJ2-1; TRBD2 matches 9 bases. Germline assignment: CDR1 SGHRS and CDR2 YFSETQ. The CDR3 is made up of 18 amino acids. The V and J ends lost 4 bases and 7 bases, in that order; junction bases with no gene match: 18. CDR3 region: CASSPRSSGGLARNEQFF. CDR3 in DNA: TGCGCCAGCAGCCCCCGGAGTAGCGGGGGATTGGCGCGTAATGAGCAGTTCTTC.

This chain joins TRBV30 and TRBJ1-2, with TRBD1 matching 8 bases. This CDR3 has 12 residues. V dropped 6 bases and J dropped 5; count of bases not matched to a gene: 5. CDR1 and CDR2 (germline): GTSNPN, SVGIG (reference sequence). The CDR3 DNA follows: TGTGCCTGCCTCGACAGGGGATATGGCTACACCTTC. Its protein product is CACLDRGYGYTF.

The J gene is TRBJ1-6, the V gene TRBV6-6; D ambiguous. Germline-derived CDR1 and CDR2 are MNHNY and SVGAGI (reference sequence). V was shortened by 0 bases and J by 7 bases, with 10 bases between the two germline ends. This CDR3 region has 15 residues. CDR3 bases: TGTGCCAGCAGTTACTCGCAAACAGAAAATTCACCCCTCCACTTT. Residues: CASSYSQTENSPLHF.

The chain combines TRBV5-5 with TRBJ1-5; 8 nucleotides match TRBD1. The V gene end was trimmed by 4 bases and the J gene end by 7 bases; junction bases not matched to a gene: 13. The CDR3 is made up of 16 amino acids. CDR1 and CDR2 from the germline V gene are SGHKS and YYEKEE (reference sequence). This CDR3 reads CASSPGQGGFRQPQHF. The CDR3 DNA sequence: TGTGCCAGCAGCCCCGGACAGGGTGGTTTCAGACAGCCCCAGCATTTT.

The rearrangement joins TRBV4-1 to TRBJ2-7; no clear D gene. Germline CDR1 is MGHRA and CDR2 is YSYEKL. V was clipped by 4 bases and J by 4 bases, with 14 bases between them. The CDR3 covers 14 residues. CDR3 sequence reads: CASSRTHDGYEQYF. The CDR3 DNA reads TGCGCCAGCAGCCGCACCCACGACGGATACGAGCAGTACTTC.

The CDR3 sequence: CASSLLAGGETQYF. The CDR3 DNA reads TGTGCCAGCAGCTTACTGGCGGGGGGAGAGACCCAGTACTTC. The rearrangement links TRBV11-2 to TRBJ2-5; 8 bases match TRBD2. The ends lost 2 bases at V and 4 bases at J; junction bases unmatched: 3. The CDR3 covers 14 residues. Germline V CDR1 and CDR2: SGHAT, FQNNGV.

J is TRBJ2-5 and V is TRBV28; D unresolved. V dropped 3 bases and J dropped 1 base, with 3 bases sitting between them. CDR3 length equals 12 residues. The germline V gene encodes CDR1 MDHEN and CDR2 SYDVKM. CDR3 bases: TGTGCCAGCAGTTTTTCCCAAGAGACCCAGTACTTC. This translates into CASSFSQETQYF.

V and J are TRBV28 and TRBJ1-2, with 7 bases fitting TRBD1. Trimming removed 5 bases from V and 6 bases from J; junction bases left unmatched: 3. The CDR3 runs 12 residues. Germline V gives CDR1 MDHEN, CDR2 SYDVKM. The CDR3 region has the DNA TGTGCCAGCAGTGAGGGGGCCGATGGCTACACCTTC. Its translation is CASSEGADGYTF.

The chain uses TRBV19 and TRBJ2-1, with 9 positions matching TRBD2. The CDR3 extends over 17 amino acids. The trim removed 4 bases at V and 0 bases at J, leaving 7 bases unmatched. Germline CDR1 reads LNHDA; CDR2 reads SQIVND (reference sequence). The CDR3 nucleotides read TGTGCCAGTAGTACTACGCGGGGGGGAAGCTCCTACAATGAGCAGTTCTTC. This codes for CASSTTRGGSSYNEQFF.

The CDR3 reads CASSSGTHTYEQYF. CDR3 in DNA: TGTGCCAGCAGCTCCGGGACCCATACCTACGAGCAGTACTTC. The V gene is TRBV11-2, the J gene TRBJ2-7; D is tentatively TRBD1 or TRBD2 (5 bases each). The V gene lost 4 bases and the J gene lost 2 bases, with 12 bases spanning the gap. The CDR3 covers 14 residues. CDR1 SGHAT and CDR2 FQNNGV come from the germline V gene.

The chain employs TRBV10-2 and TRBJ2-6; 9 positions match TRBD1. The J segment lost 0 bases and the V segment lost 0 bases, leaving 0 bases of the junction unmatched. Germline V gene lookup returns CDR1 WSHSY and CDR2 SAAADI. This CDR3 spans 17 amino acids. In nucleotides, the CDR3 is TGCGCCAGCAGTGAGTCGACAGGGGGCTCTGGGGCCAACGTCCTGACTTTC. It codes for CASSESTGGSGANVLTF.

V and J are TRBV7-2 and TRBJ2-6, with TRBD1 matching 9 bases. After removal of 5 bases from V and 2 bases from J, the junction contained 10 bases not matched to a gene. The CDR3 consists of 18 residues. The germline V gene encodes CDR1 SGHTA and CDR2 FQGNSA. The CDR3 is CASSLGQGMSAGANVLTF. The CDR3 nucleotides are TGTGCCAGCAGCCTCGGACAGGGGATGAGTGCTGGGGCCAACGTCCTGACTTTC.

This chain joins TRBV5-6 and TRBJ2-7; D not certain. The CDR3 totals 13 residues. Germline CDR1 is SGHDT and CDR2 is YYEEEE. The ends were cut back, 0 bases at V and 4 bases at J, with 8 bases in the middle. CDR3 DNA sequence: TGTGCCAGCAGCTTGGGGATCGGGTACGAGCAGTACTTC. Encoded protein: CASSLGIGYEQYF.

The rearrangement links TRBV5-1 to TRBJ2-3, with D possibly matching TRBD1 (6 bases). V was shortened by 4 bases and J by 4 bases, with 16 bases between the two germline ends. Germline CDR1 is SGHRS and CDR2 is YFSETQ. The CDR3 is 15 residues long. CDR3 in DNA: TGCGCCAGCAGCGATCAACAGGGAGTAGCAGATACGCAGTATTTT. This encodes CASSDQQGVADTQYF.

The chain recombines TRBV5-6 with TRBJ1-2, with TRBD1 matching 7 bases. Germline-derived CDR1 and CDR2 are SGHDT and YYEEEE. The CDR3 is 14 residues long. Trimming took 4 bases from V and 8 from J; bases not matched to a gene: 11. DNA of the CDR3: TGTGCCAGCAGCCTAGGGACAGTGAATCAAGGCTACACCTTC. Translation gives CASSLGTVNQGYTF.

The J gene is TRBJ2-5, the V gene TRBV11-2; 7 nucleotides align to TRBD1. Germline loops: CDR1 SGHAT, CDR2 FQNNGV. The CDR3 is 13 amino acids. The V gene end was trimmed by 2 bases and the J gene end by 5 bases; junction bases not matched to a gene: 2. The chain's CDR3 is CASSLNRGETQYF. CDR3 nucleotide sequence: TGTGCCAGCAGCTTAAACAGGGGTGAGACCCAGTACTTC. Looking up the rest from reference TRBV11-2 and TRBJ2-5 gives the full variable domain: EAGVAQSPRYKIIEKRQSVAFWCNPISGHATLYWYQQILGQGPKLLIQFQNNGVVDDSQLPKDRFSAERLKGVDSTLKIQPAKLEDSAVYLCASSLNRGETQYFGPGTRLLVL.

The chain couples TRBV5-1 to TRBJ2-5; D unresolved. In germline, CDR1 is SGHRS, CDR2 YFSETQ. The CDR3 runs to 13 residues. Trimming removed 1 base from V and 5 bases from J, with 9 bases in between. The CDR3 region is CASSLHEFETQYF. The CDR3, as DNA: TGCGCCAGCAGCTTGCATGAATTTGAGACCCAGTACTTC. Combining the CDR3 with reference TRBV5-1 and TRBJ2-5 gives the whole variable domain KAGVTQTPRYLIKTRGQQVTLSCSPISGHRSVSWYQQTPGQGLQFLFEYFSETQRNKGNFPGRFSGRQFSNSRSEMNVSTLELGDSALYLCASSLHEFETQYFGPGTRLLVL.